Reported below is one TCR beta chain. Antigen specificity is unknown. Clones were sequenced by immunoSEQ multiplex PCR, and TCRdb holds only the in-frame ones, with some missing. Among some 100,000 clones listed, over 75% were seen once. This record belongs to a study of T cell responses to AZD1222 COVID-19 vaccine. CDR1 and CDR2 from the germline V gene are SGDLS and YYNGEE. This CDR3 comprises 15 residues. Trimming took off 0 bases at V and 4 bases at J, with 10 bases between the two ends. Overall study results and limits: None of the repertoires were sampled until the peak T cell response had passed. Among those given AZD1222, only 5 to 7 were seropositive at baseline. Clonal diversity may have been underestimated in mostly white British donors.

The receptor was derived from an adult who received the AZD1222 COVID-19 vaccine. The gene calls are TRBV9 and TRBJ2-2, with D possibly called TRBD1 or TRBD2 (5 bases each). Sequences were derived from peripheral blood, sampled 28 days after the second AZD1222 dose. The chain's CDR3 is CASSVAGTRTGELFF. The CDR3 bases are TGTGCCAGCAGCGTAGCTGGGACCCGCACCGGGGAGCTGTTTTTT.